What follows are 27 T cell receptor beta chains derived from one specimen sequenced in a study of metastatic and nonmetastatic thyroid tumors. Thyroid surgery had not been preceded by any treatment in any patient. MiXCR was used by TCRdb to re-call the PCR reads. The sample consists of under 55,000 clones, roughly a sixth of them appearing once. What was sequenced was blood. Every receptor here comes from a female donor with papillary thyroid cancer or a benign thyroid nodule (not recorded which). Some clones in this sample may be carry-over from other donors' samples.

In its sample, this clone was seen many times. The chain couples TRBV7-2 to TRBJ2-7, with D possibly being TRBD1 (6 bases). Germline CDR1 and CDR2: SGHTA and FQGNSA. The CDR3 is made up of 14 amino acids. The germline V and J ends were trimmed by 1 base and 0 bases, with 7 bases remaining between them. CDR3 DNA: TGTGCCAGCAGCTTAGGACAGGCCTCCTACGAGCAGTACTTC. Residues: CASSLGQASYEQYF.

This clone was counted ten times or more. This chain uses TRBV7-3 with TRBJ2-1; 9 bases are shared with TRBD2. This CDR3 comprises 14 residues. With 5 bases clipped from V and 5 bases from J, the junction kept 4 bases outside the gene matches. The germline CDR1 and CDR2 sequences are SGHTA and FQGTGA. CDR3 sequence: CASSRTSDNNEQFF. In nucleotides, the CDR3 is TGTGCCAGCAGCCGGACTAGCGACAACAATGAGCAGTTCTTC.

In the case of this clone: The junction departs from germline at one end; a sequencing error may be responsible. The rearrangement joins TRBV11-1 to TRBJ2-7; D is perhaps TRBD1 (5 bases). This CDR3 contains 16 residues. Germline CDR1 reads SGHAT; CDR2 reads FQDESV (reference sequence). The CDR3 spells CASSLGQIMSSCEQYF. As DNA, the CDR3 is TGTGCCAGCAGCTTGGGGCAGATAATGAGCTCCTGCGAGCAGTACTTC. The variable domain in full, with the rest retrieved from reference TRBV11-1 and TRBJ2-7, is EAEVAQSPRYKITEKSQAVAFWCDPISGHATLYWYRQILGQGPELLVQFQDESVVDDSQLPKDRFSAERLKGVDSTLKIQPAELGDSAMYLCASSLGQIMSSCEQYFGPGTRLTVT.

Regarding this clone: This may arise from a read error, as a much more abundant clone is one base away. The V call is TRBV4-2, the J call TRBJ2-5; TRBD2 aligns across 7 bases. The V gene's germline CDR1 is LGHNA and CDR2 YNFKEQ. The CDR3 totals 16 residues. The CDR3 bases are TGTGCCAGCAGCCAAAACCTAGCGGAGATACAAGAAACCCAGTACTTC. This translates into CASSQNLAEIQETQYF.

Many counts were recorded for this clone. The chain has TRBV9 and TRBJ2-5; D is uncertain. Trimming shortened V by 0 bases and J by 3 bases, and 9 bases separated the two germline ends. Germline CDR1 reads SGDLS; CDR2 reads YYNGEE. The CDR3 covers 14 residues. The CDR3 sequence is CASSVDYREETQYF. The CDR3 DNA reads as TGTGCCAGCAGCGTAGACTACCGGGAAGAGACCCAGTACTTC.

This clone was recorded at least ten times. This rearrangement joins TRBV11-1 to TRBJ2-1; the match to TRBD2 covers 12 bases. J gave up 2 bases and V 6 bases, and 2 bases lay outside the gene matches. This CDR3 region has 15 residues. Germline CDR1 is SGHAT and CDR2 is FQDESV (reference sequence). The CDR3 DNA is TGTGCCAGCAGGAGGACTAGCGGGACCTACAATGAGCAGTTCTTC. This codes for CASRRTSGTYNEQFF.

This clone has ten or more counts. V and J are TRBV7-2 and TRBJ2-2, with D maybe TRBD2 (5 bases). The CDR3 consists of 15 residues. Germline V lookup: CDR1 SGHTA, CDR2 FQGNSA. The V gene lost 2 bases and the J gene lost 1 base, with 8 bases spanning the gap. CDR3 DNA: TGTGCCAGCAGCTTACAAGCGGAGAACACCGGGGAGCTGTTTTTT. This encodes CASSLQAENTGELFF. The full variable domain, its missing parts supplied by reference TRBV7-2 and TRBJ2-2, is GAGVSQSPSNKVTEKGKDVELRCDPISGHTALYWYRQSLGQGLEFLIYFQGNSAPDKSGLPSDRFSAERTGGSVSTLTIQRTQQEDSAVYLCASSLQAENTGELFFGEGSRLTVL.

By sample fraction, this clone is medium-sized. The chain's CDR3 is CASSAGQHNEQFF. The DNA for the CDR3 is TGTGCCAGCAGCGCGGGACAGCACAATGAGCAGTTCTTC. V is TRBV6-2 or TRBV6-3 and J is TRBJ2-1; D may be TRBD1 (7 bases). Trimming pared 6 bases from V and 5 bases from J, leaving 11 bases between. The CDR3 spans 13 residues. The germline CDR1 and CDR2 sequences are MNHEY and SVGEGT.

This clone has ten or more counts. V and J are TRBV28 and TRBJ2-7; D not certain. Germline V gene lookup returns CDR1 MDHEN and CDR2 SYDVKM. V lost 0 bases, J lost 0 bases, and 12 bases lay in between. The CDR3 is made up of 16 amino acids. The CDR3 nucleotides are TGTGCCAGCAGTTTATGGGGCAGGACGAGCTCCTACGAGCAGTACTTC. Its protein is CASSLWGRTSSYEQYF.

The sample holds many counts of this clone. This sequence joins TRBV20-1 and TRBJ2-1; 7 nucleotides agree with TRBD2. Germline trimming cut 5 bases from V and 2 bases from J; bases unmatched to any gene: 12. CDR1 and CDR2 (germline): DFQATT, SNEGSKA (reference sequence). The CDR3 has 16 amino acids. CDR3 sequence: CSASTSGLRTYNEQFF. In DNA form, the CDR3 reads TGCAGTGCTTCGACCTCGGGACTACGCACCTACAATGAGCAGTTCTTC.

A few counts support this clone. This sequence joins TRBV2 and TRBJ2-7, with TRBD1 identical over 7 bases. The trim removed 5 bases at V and 2 bases at J, leaving 6 bases unmatched. Germline V gene data show CDR1 as SNHLY and CDR2 as FYNNEI. This CDR3 is 14 amino acids long. The CDR3 nucleotides read TGTGCCAGCAGTCCACAGGGGACCCCCTACGAGCAGTACTTC. Translating it yields CASSPQGTPYEQYF.

Remarks on this clone: A much larger clone lies a single base off, so this may be a read error. The chain links TRBV15 to TRBJ1-2; no clear D. The germline V gene has CDR1 LNHNV and CDR2 YYDKDF (reference sequence). This CDR3 contains 14 residues. V lost 7 bases, J lost 2 bases, and 14 bases lay in between. CDR3 loop: CATITPTGNYGYTF. As DNA, the CDR3 is TGTGCCACCATCACACCAACGGGGAACTATGGCTACACCTTC.

This clone was seen only a few times. An end of the junction differs from the germline gene, which may be a read error. The gene calls are TRBV27 and TRBJ2-6, with D unclear. CDR3 size: 15 residues. CDR1 is MNHEY, CDR2 SMNVEV, per germline (reference sequence). DNA of the CDR3: TGTGCCAGCAGTTTGGTTTACTCTGTGGCCAACGTCCTGACGTTC. Its protein is CASSLVYSVANVLTF.

The genes are TRBV10-3 and TRBJ2-7; weak D call: TRBD2 (6 bases). Germline V gene lookup returns CDR1 ENHRY and CDR2 SYGVKD. V was clipped by 10 bases and J by 1 base, with 17 bases between them. The CDR3 spans 14 residues. CDR3 bases: TGTGCCACGTGCGGAGCGGCGGGATCCTACGAGCAGTACTTC. It encodes CATCGAAGSYEQYF.

This clone has at least ten counts. The chain recombines TRBV6-1 with TRBJ2-1; 8 nucleotides align to TRBD1. Germline V gives CDR1 MNHNS, CDR2 SASEGT. Unmatched junction bases numbered 14, after V lost 11 bases and J lost 8 bases. CDR3 length: 14 residues. The CDR3 bases are TGTGCCGGGGCGTCCGGACAGGGCGGGCATGAGCAGTTCTTC. It codes for CAGASGQGGHEQFF.

This clone was counted many times. This chain uses TRBV10-1 with TRBJ2-1, with unresolved D. CDR3 length: 16 amino acids. The V gene lost 3 bases and the J gene lost 3 bases, with 15 bases spanning the gap. Germline CDR1 WNHNN, CDR2 SYGVQD (reference sequence). The CDR3 sequence is CASSDRTRANYNEQFF. The CDR3 DNA sequence: TGCGCCAGCAGTGATCGGACCCGTGCTAACTACAATGAGCAGTTCTTC.

V and J are TRBV28 and TRBJ1-6; no clear D. The CDR3 sequence is 18 residues long. CDR1 and CDR2 (germline): MDHEN, SYDVKM. The V end was cut by 4 bases, the J end by 2 bases, with 18 bases between. The CDR3 DNA reads TGTGCCAGCAGTTCCCTTGCATCAAGGAGCCCCTATAATTCACCCCTCCACTTT. It encodes CASSSLASRSPYNSPLHF.

This clone was seen at least ten times. The chain couples TRBV28 to TRBJ1-5; D possibly corresponds to TRBD1 (5 bases). The CDR3 spans 13 residues. V lost 2 bases and J lost 5, with 7 bases in between. The germline gives CDR1 MDHEN, CDR2 SYDVKM. CDR3 region: CASSLRGDQPQHF. The CDR3 DNA sequence: TGTGCCAGCAGTTTACGGGGGGATCAGCCCCAGCATTTT.

This clone has at least ten counts. The rearrangement uses TRBV5-1 and TRBJ2-7; 8 nucleotides agree with TRBD1. J was trimmed by 5 bases and V by 4 bases; bases with no gene match: 5. CDR1 and CDR2 from the germline V gene are SGHRS and YFSETQ. The CDR3 totals 13 residues. The CDR3 region is CASSIGQGNEQYF. Written as DNA, the CDR3 is TGCGCCAGCAGCATCGGACAGGGCAACGAGCAGTACTTC.

This clone was counted at least ten times. The CDR3 DNA reads TGTGCCAGCAGCTTAGATCCTTTTTGGGAGACCCAGTACTTC. It specifies CASSLDPFWETQYF. This chain connects TRBV11-2 to TRBJ2-5; D gene ambiguous. Germline CDR1 SGHAT, CDR2 FQNNGV. This CDR3 comprises 14 residues. Trimming shortened V by 0 bases and J by 5 bases, and 10 bases separated the two germline ends. Full variable domain (missing parts from reference TRBV11-2 and TRBJ2-5): EAGVAQSPRYKIIEKRQSVAFWCNPISGHATLYWYQQILGQGPKLLIQFQNNGVVDDSQLPKDRFSAERLKGVDSTLKIQPAKLEDSAVYLCASSLDPFWETQYFGPGTRLLVL.

Points on this clone: A read error may account for a junction end that differs from germline. The chain joins TRBV6-1 to TRBJ1-2; possible D gene TRBD1, 5 bases. This CDR3 comprises 15 residues. Germline CDR1 is MNHNS and CDR2 is SASEGT. CDR3 protein: CAGSGTGVGNYGYTF. CDR3 bases: TGTGCCGGCAGTGGTACGGGGGTAGGTAACTATGGCTACACCTTC.

The sample holds many counts of this clone. This could be a read error, since a much larger clone is one nucleotide away. This specimen includes other DNA sequences encoding the same CDR3. The chain has TRBV5-1 and TRBJ2-2, with TRBD2 as a possible D gene (6 bases). The CDR3 extends over 17 amino acids. Germline V gene sequence: CDR1 SGHRS, CDR2 YFSETQ. This chain's CDR3 is CASSPRTVRNPGGELFF. CDR3 in DNA: TGCGCCAGCAGCCCCCGAACGGTTAGGAACCCCGGCGGGGAGCTGTTTTTC. The entire variable domain, with the rest obtained from reference TRBV5-1 and TRBJ2-2, is as follows: KAGVTQTPRYLIKTRGQQVTLSCSPISGHRSVSWYQQTPGQGLQFLFEYFSETQRNKGNFPGRFSGRQFSNSRSEMNVSTLELGDSALYLCASSPRTVRNPGGELFFGEGSRLTVL.

The chain recombines TRBV6-2 or TRBV6-3 with TRBJ2-7; D is unresolved. The CDR3 spans 12 residues. Germline loops: CDR1 MNHEY, CDR2 SVGEGT. The V gene lost 0 bases and the J gene lost 4 bases, with 4 bases spanning the gap. The CDR3 protein is CASSYSLYEQYF. The CDR3 bases are TGTGCCAGCAGTTACTCGCTGTACGAGCAGTACTTC.

This chain connects TRBV28 to TRBJ1-1; D is undetermined. This CDR3 has 13 amino acids. Germline CDR1 and CDR2: MDHEN and SYDVKM. Deletions cut 9 bases from V and 4 bases from J, with 15 bases between. DNA for the CDR3: TGTGCCAGTCAGTACAGCGGTTCCACTGAAGCTTTCTTT. Translated, it gives CASQYSGSTEAFF.

This clone was found a few times. Being one base from a much bigger clone, this may be a read error. This chain links TRBV5-1 with TRBJ2-5, with D possibly matching TRBD1 (6 bases). This CDR3 spans 14 amino acids. From germline, CDR1 is SGHRS and CDR2 YFSETQ. Here the CDR3 DNA reads TGCGCCAGCAGTCGTGGACAGCTCCAAGAGACCCGGTACTTC. It codes for CASSRGQLQETRYF.

This clone was seen repeatedly, ten times or more. The gene calls are TRBV25-1 and TRBJ2-2; the match to TRBD2 covers 7 bases. Germline trimming cut 4 bases from V and 1 base from J; bases unmatched to any gene: 3. Germline values: CDR1 MGHDK, CDR2 SYGVNS. CDR3 size: 15 residues. In nucleotides, the CDR3 is TGTGCCAGCAGTGGCCTAGCGGTGAACACCGGGGAGCTGTTTTTT. Protein: CASSGLAVNTGELFF.

As concerns this clone: At one end the junction does not follow the germline gene, possibly because of a read error. This chain links TRBV24-1 with TRBJ2-2, with TRBD2 matching over 7 bases. The CDR3 has 18 amino acids. Germline CDR1 reads KGHDR; CDR2 reads SFDVKD. DNA of the CDR3: TGTGCCACCAGTGATTTGGGTATCGGGAGGACGAACACCGGGGATCTGTTTTTT. It yields the protein CATSDLGIGRTNTGDLFF.